The T cell receptor (beta chain) under discussion was sequenced for a study of blood T cell repertoires in COVID-19. As for the study in general: The United States, Italy and Spain supplied acute and convalescent COVID-19 samples. Sample material is recorded as cDNA or gDNA derived from T cells, B-cell-depleted T cells, or PBMCs.

The authors' processing: Amplification from reference gene primers served as the basis for estimated nucleated cell counts. Repertoires were generated with immunoSEQ multiplex PCR, while TCRdb's copy carries only in-frame clones and drops some. V, J and clone size reflect that table, while D and trimming were determined from the DNA. This sample has some 180,000 clones, with about 80% found just once. This CDR3 region has 16 residues. CDR1 and CDR2 from the germline V gene are MGHRA and YSYEKL. With V trimmed by 4 bases and J by 4 bases, 8 bases remained unmatched. The rearrangement links TRBV4-1 to TRBJ2-1; the match to TRBD1 covers 9 bases. The sample taken for sequencing was peripheral blood. The source of this sequence is a human donor in a cohort sampled during active COVID-19. CDR3 amino acids: CASSPIGTGTYNEQFF. DNA of the CDR3: TGCGCCAGCAGCCCGATAGGGACAGGGACTTACAATGAGCAGTTCTTC.